Listed here is a single TCR beta chain. Its antigen is as yet unknown. This entry belongs to a study of TIL therapy for anti-PD-1-resistant metastatic lung cancer. Study findings and constraints: TIL clonotype persistence in blood showed no apparent association with response.

Time point indicated: pre-treatment sample, taken before nivolumab and TIL therapy. Sequencing used immunoSEQ v3. Sequencing used immunoSEQ multiplex PCR; TCRdb keeps in-frame clones, though not all of them. Altogether tens of thousands of clones are present, around 80% being singletons, with the ten largest covering around 16%. Germline-derived CDR1 and CDR2 are SGDLS and YYNGEE. V was cut by 1 base and J by 1 base, with 9 bases left in between. The length of the CDR3 is 14 residues. The TCR sequence derives from a man between 65 and 85 years old with non-small cell lung cancer. Specimen: blood, collected at baseline. The V and J genes are TRBV9 and TRBJ2-7, with unresolved D. The CDR3 loop reads CASSVRATSYEQYF. The CDR3 DNA follows: TGTGCCAGCAGCGTAAGGGCTACTTCCTACGAGCAGTACTTC.